This T cell receptor (beta chain) was found in a study of PD-1 blockade in mismatch repair-deficient tumors. V lost 4 bases to trimming and J lost 13 bases, with 16 bases between them. The CDR3 covers 12 residues. Germline CDR1 reads MDHEN; CDR2 reads SYDVKM. As for time point: approximately ten-day in vitro stimulation with candidate mutation-associated neoantigen peptide 1. PCR or immunohistochemistry showed mismatch repair deficiency in every enrolled patient. Profiling relied on immunoSEQ multiplex PCR, and the TCRdb table lists in-frame clones only, not all of them. The table has 8,500 to 10,000 clones, roughly 90% seen once. Concerning this clone: The antigen remains undetermined.

The TCR sequence derives from an adult with mismatch repair-deficient cancer. The chain recombines TRBV28 with TRBJ2-5, with TRBD2 as a possible D gene (6 bases). The material was cells cultured in vitro, obtained from a patient treated with pembrolizumab. The CDR3 loop reads CASSSGTALGYF. The CDR3 DNA follows: TGTGCCAGCAGTTCCGGGACTGCGTTAGGGTACTTC.